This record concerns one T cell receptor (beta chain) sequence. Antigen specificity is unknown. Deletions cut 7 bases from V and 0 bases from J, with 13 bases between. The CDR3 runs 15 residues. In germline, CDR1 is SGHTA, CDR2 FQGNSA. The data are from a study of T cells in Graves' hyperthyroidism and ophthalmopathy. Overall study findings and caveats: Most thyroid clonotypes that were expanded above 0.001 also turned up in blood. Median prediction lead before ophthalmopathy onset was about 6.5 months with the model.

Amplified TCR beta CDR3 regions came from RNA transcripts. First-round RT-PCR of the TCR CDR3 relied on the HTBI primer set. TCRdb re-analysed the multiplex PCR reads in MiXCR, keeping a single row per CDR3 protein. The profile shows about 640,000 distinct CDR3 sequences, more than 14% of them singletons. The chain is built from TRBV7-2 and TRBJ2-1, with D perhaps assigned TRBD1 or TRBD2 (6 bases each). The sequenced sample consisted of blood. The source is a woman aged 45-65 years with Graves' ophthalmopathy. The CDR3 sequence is CASTQGGSSYNEQFF. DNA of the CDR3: TGTGCCAGCACCCAAGGGGGGAGCTCCTACAATGAGCAGTTCTTC. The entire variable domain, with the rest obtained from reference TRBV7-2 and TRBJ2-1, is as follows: GAGVSQSPSNKVTEKGKDVELRCDPISGHTALYWYRQSLGQGLEFLIYFQGNSAPDKSGLPSDRFSAERTGGSVSTLTIQRTQQEDSAVYLCASTQGGSSYNEQFFGPGTRLTVL.